Listed below are T cell receptor beta chains from one sample, sequenced in a study of blood T cell repertoires in COVID-19. Clones were sequenced by immunoSEQ multiplex PCR, and TCRdb holds only the in-frame ones, with some missing. This sample yields roughly 250,000 clones, of which about 73% are seen a single time; 3.3% belongs to the top ten. The sequenced material came from peripheral blood. All receptors come from a woman of 80 years or more with acute or convalescent COVID-19. CDR3s include the opening cysteine and the closing phenylalanine or tryptophan. Each record gives: clone size, J gene, D gene, V gene, CDR3 DNA, CDR3 protein. The D gene is left open where the match is weak. The size of a clone is reported for some rows only, either as once, few or many, or as a class for expanded clones.

NA,TRBJ1-1,NA,TRBV12-3/TRBV12-4,TGTGCCAGCAGCCCGACACGGAACACTGAAGCTTTCTTT,CASSPTRNTEAFF
NA,TRBJ2-7,NA,TRBV7-2,TGTGCCAGCAGAATCACACCCCGGGAGGAGCAGTACTTC,CASRITPREEQYF
NA,TRBJ1-2,TRBD1,TRBV14,TGTGCCAGCAGCCAAGGACAGGGGTATGGCTACACCTTC,CASSQGQGYGYTF
NA,TRBJ1-4,TRBD1,TRBV11-2,TGTGCCAGCAGCCCCGCGTCAGGGGGCGAAAAACTGTTTTTT,CASSPASGGEKLFF
NA,TRBJ1-6,NA,TRBV28,TGTGCCAGCAGTTTAGGCAGTCAATCTTCACCCCTCCACTTT,CASSLGSQSSPLHF
few,TRBJ1-2,NA,TRBV24-1,TGTGCCACCAGTGATTTCCATTTCGGAGGGGTTAGCGACTATGGCTACACCTTC,CATSDFHFGGVSDYGYTF
few,TRBJ2-1,TRBD2,TRBV9,TGTGCCAGCAGCACCTCGCCGAGACTAGCGGGGGGGCCTAGGAACAATGAGCAGTTCTTC,CASSTSPRLAGGPRNNEQFF
NA,TRBJ1-1,TRBD1,TRBV11-2,TGTGCCAGCAGCTTAGGACAGGGGAGCACTGAAGCTTTCTTT,CASSLGQGSTEAFF
NA,TRBJ1-1,NA,TRBV6-1,TGTGCCAGCAGTGAAGGGGGGGAACCTGCTTTCTTT,CASSEGGEPAFF
NA,TRBJ2-7,TRBD1,TRBV30,TGTGCCTGGAGTGGTCGGGGCCGACAGGGGCTCTACGAGCAGTACTTC,CAWSGRGRQGLYEQYF
NA,TRBJ1-1,NA,TRBV5-1,TGCGCCAGCAGCTTGGATCCCATGAACACTGAAGCTTTCTTT,CASSLDPMNTEAFF
NA,TRBJ2-5,TRBD2,TRBV5-4,TGTGCCAGCAGCTCAGCGGGACTAGCGGGAGGGGGGGAGACCCAGTACTTC,CASSSAGLAGGGETQYF
NA,TRBJ2-7,TRBD2,TRBV5-1,TGCGCCAGCAGCACTGGACTAGATCGCGCCTACGAGCAGTACTTC,CASSTGLDRAYEQYF
NA,TRBJ1-2,TRBD1,TRBV7-7,TGTGCCAGCAGCTCAGACAGGGATCGGGCCTTTAACTATGGCTACACCTTC,CASSSDRDRAFNYGYTF
few,TRBJ2-7,NA,TRBV7-9,TGTGCCAGCAGCTTAATGGTGTCTCCCCGGGGGTCCGAGCAGTACTTC,CASSLMVSPRGSEQYF
few,TRBJ2-5,NA,TRBV7-9,TGTGCCAGCAGCTTCGGTGCGGGGGAGACCCAGTACTTC,CASSFGAGETQYF
NA,TRBJ1-1,TRBD1,TRBV25-1,TGTGCCAGCAGTCTGACAGGGGGCAAGAACACTGAAGCTTTCTTT,CASSLTGGKNTEAFF
NA,TRBJ1-2,NA,TRBV19,TGTGCCAGTACGACCGGACACGCTACAAGCCAATATGGCTACACCTTC,CASTTGHATSQYGYTF
NA,TRBJ2-3,TRBD1,TRBV28,TGTGCCAGCAGTGCAGGGGGCCGGACAGATACGCAGTATTTT,CASSAGGRTDTQYF
many,TRBJ2-1,NA,TRBV7-9,TGTGCCAGCAGCTTAGCCGGGACATCGGCTAATGAGCAGTTCTTC,CASSLAGTSANEQFF
NA,TRBJ1-2,TRBD1,TRBV12-3/TRBV12-4,TGTGCCAGCAGGCTGACAGGGCGCGGCTACACCTTC,CASRLTGRGYTF
NA,TRBJ2-7,TRBD1,TRBV3-1/TRBV3-2,TGTGCCAGCAGCCAAGGACAGGGGTATGGGGCCTACGAGCAGTACTTC,CASSQGQGYGAYEQYF
NA,TRBJ2-7,NA,TRBV9,TGTGCCAGCAGCGTAGATCCAGTCTCCAGGGTGGTGCAGCAGTACTTC,CASSVDPVSRVVQQYF
NA,TRBJ1-6,TRBD1,TRBV5-1,TGCGCCAGCAGCTTGCCCGGGACAGATAATTCACCCCTCCACTTT,CASSLPGTDNSPLHF
NA,TRBJ1-5,TRBD1,TRBV19,TGTGCCAGTAGTAAAAGACAGGGCTATCAGCCCCAGCATTTT,CASSKRQGYQPQHF
many,TRBJ2-1,NA,TRBV19,TGTGCCAGTAGTATCCCGGGAGAGAATGAGCAGTTCTTC,CASSIPGENEQFF
once,TRBJ1-2,NA,TRBV18,TGTGCCAGCTCACTAGGAGTGACACGGACAAACTATGGCTACACCTTC,CASSLGVTRTNYGYTF
NA,TRBJ1-3,TRBD1,TRBV11-2,TGTGCCAGCCGACAGGGAGGTGGAAACACCATATATTTT,CASRQGGGNTIYF
once,TRBJ1-2,TRBD1,TRBV2,TGTGCCAGCAGGAGAGAGACAGGGGTCAACTATGGCTACACCTTC,CASRRETGVNYGYTF
NA,TRBJ2-1,TRBD2,TRBV7-2,TGTGCCAGCAGCTTAGCGCGGCTAGCGGGCTACAATGAGCAGTTCTTC,CASSLARLAGYNEQFF